The source of this T cell receptor (beta chain) is a study of blood T cell repertoires in COVID-19. For the study at large: Whether acute or convalescent, the COVID-19 samples came from the United States, Italy and Spain. T cells, B-cell-depleted T cells, or PBMCs provided the cDNA or gDNA that served as material.

Profiling relied on immunoSEQ multiplex PCR, and the TCRdb table lists in-frame clones only, not all of them. This sample has 99,000 or so clones; 81% occur once, and the top ten carry approximately 40%. Sequenced sample: peripheral blood. The clonotype was recovered from an elderly man with acute or convalescent COVID-19.

In DNA form, the CDR3 reads TGTGCCAGCAGCCCCACACTTCAGCGGGAGGTCCAACAGTATTTT. Protein product: CASSPTLQREVQQYF. This chain links TRBV5-4 with TRBJ2-3; 9 bases match TRBD2. The CDR3 runs to 15 residues. The V gene end was trimmed by 4 bases and the J gene end by 12 bases; junction bases not matched to a gene: 15. Germline CDR1 is SGHNT and CDR2 is YYREEE (reference sequence).